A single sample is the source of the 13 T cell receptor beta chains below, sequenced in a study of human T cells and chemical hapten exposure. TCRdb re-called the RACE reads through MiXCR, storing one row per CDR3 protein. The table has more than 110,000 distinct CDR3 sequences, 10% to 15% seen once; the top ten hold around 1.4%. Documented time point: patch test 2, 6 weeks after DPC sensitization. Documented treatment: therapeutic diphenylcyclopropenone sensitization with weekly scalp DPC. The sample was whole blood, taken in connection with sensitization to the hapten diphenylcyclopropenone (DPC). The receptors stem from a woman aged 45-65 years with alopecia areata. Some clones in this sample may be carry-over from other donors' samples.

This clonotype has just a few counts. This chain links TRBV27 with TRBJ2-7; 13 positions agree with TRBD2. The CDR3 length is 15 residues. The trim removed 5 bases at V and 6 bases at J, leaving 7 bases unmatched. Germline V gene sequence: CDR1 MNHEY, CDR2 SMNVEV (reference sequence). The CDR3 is CASSQGLAGVREQYF. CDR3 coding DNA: TGTGCCAGCAGTCAAGGACTAGCGGGAGTCCGCGAGCAGTACTTC.

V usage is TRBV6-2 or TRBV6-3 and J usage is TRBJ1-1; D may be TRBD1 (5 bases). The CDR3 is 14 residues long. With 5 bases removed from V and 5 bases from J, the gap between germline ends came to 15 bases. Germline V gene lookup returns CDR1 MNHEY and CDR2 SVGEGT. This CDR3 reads CASSRNWGRTEAFF. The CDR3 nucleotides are TGTGCCAGCAGTCGAAACTGGGGACGGACTGAAGCTTTCTTT.

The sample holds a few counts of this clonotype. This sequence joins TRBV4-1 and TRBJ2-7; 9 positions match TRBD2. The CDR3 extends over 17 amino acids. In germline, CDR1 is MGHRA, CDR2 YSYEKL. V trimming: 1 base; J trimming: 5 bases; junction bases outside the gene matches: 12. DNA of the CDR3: TGCGCCAGCAGCCAAGTGGATCTAGGACTAGCGAGCAACGAGCAGTACTTC. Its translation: CASSQVDLGLASNEQYF.

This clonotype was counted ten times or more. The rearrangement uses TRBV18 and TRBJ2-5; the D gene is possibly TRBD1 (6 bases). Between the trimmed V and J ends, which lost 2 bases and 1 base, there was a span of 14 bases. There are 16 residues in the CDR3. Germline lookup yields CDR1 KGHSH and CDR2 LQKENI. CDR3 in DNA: TGTGCCAGCTCACCAACGCGGACAGCCATCCAAGAGACCCAGTACTTC. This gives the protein CASSPTRTAIQETQYF.

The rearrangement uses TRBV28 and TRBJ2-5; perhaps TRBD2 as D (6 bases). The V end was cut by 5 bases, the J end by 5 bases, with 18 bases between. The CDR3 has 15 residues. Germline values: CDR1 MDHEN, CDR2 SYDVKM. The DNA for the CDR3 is TGTGCCAGCAGTAGGTTCGGGGGACCGACTGAGACCCAGTACTTC. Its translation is CASSRFGGPTETQYF.

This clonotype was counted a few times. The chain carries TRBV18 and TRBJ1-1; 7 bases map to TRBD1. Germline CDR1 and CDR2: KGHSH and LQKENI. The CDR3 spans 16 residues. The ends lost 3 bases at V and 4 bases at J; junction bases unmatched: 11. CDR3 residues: CASSPARGTVGTEAFF. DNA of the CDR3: TGTGCCAGCTCACCGGCCAGGGGGACGGTTGGCACTGAAGCTTTCTTT. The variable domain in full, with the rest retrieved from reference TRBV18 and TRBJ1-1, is NAGVMQNPRHLVRRRGQEARLRCSPMKGHSHVYWYRQLPEEGLKFMVYLQKENIIDESGMPKERFSAEFPKEGPSILRIQQVVRGDSAAYFCASSPARGTVGTEAFFGQGTRLTVV.

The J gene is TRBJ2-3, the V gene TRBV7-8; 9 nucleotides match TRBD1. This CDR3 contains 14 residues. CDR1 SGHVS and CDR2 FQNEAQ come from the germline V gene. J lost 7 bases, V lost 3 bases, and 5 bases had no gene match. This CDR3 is CASSLDRGPHTQYF. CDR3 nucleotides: TGTGCCAGCAGCTTGGACAGGGGTCCTCATACGCAGTATTTT. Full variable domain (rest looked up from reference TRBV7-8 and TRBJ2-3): GAGVSQSPRYKVAKRGQDVALRCDPISGHVSLFWYQQALGQGPEFLTYFQNEAQLDKSGLPSDRFFAERPEGSVSTLKIQRTQQEDSAVYLCASSLDRGPHTQYFGPGTRLTVL.

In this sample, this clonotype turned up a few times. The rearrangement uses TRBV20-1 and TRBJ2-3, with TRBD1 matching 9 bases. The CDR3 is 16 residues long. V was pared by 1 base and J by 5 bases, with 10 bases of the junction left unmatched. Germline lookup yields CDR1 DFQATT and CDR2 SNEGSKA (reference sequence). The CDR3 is CSARVPDRGRRDTQYF. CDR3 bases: TGCAGTGCTAGAGTTCCGGACAGGGGCAGGAGAGATACGCAGTATTTT.

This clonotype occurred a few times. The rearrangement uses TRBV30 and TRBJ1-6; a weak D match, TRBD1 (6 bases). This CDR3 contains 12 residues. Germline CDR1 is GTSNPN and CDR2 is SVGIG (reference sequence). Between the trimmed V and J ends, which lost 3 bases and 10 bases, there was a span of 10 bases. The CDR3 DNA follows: TGTGCCTGGAGGGCAGGGGTCTCACCCCTCCACTTT. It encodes CAWRAGVSPLHF.

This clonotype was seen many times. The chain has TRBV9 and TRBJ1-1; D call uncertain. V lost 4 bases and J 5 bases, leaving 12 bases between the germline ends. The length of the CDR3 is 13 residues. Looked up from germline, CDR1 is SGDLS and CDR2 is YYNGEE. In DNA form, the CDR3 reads TGTGCCAGCAGCAAATACGAGGGAACTGAAGCTTTCTTT. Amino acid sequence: CASSKYEGTEAFF. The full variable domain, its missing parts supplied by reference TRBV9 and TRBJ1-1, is DSGVTQTPKHLITATGQRVTLRCSPRSGDLSVYWYQQSLDQGLQFLIQYYNGEERAKGNILERFSAQQFPDLHSELNLSSLELGDSALYFCASSKYEGTEAFFGQGTRLTVV.

CDR3 amino acids: CASSLAQRVDTQYF. In nucleotides, the CDR3 is TGTGCCAGCAGCTTAGCCCAGCGGGTAGATACGCAGTATTTT. This chain joins TRBV7-9 and TRBJ2-3, with a weak D call TRBD2 (6 bases). From germline, CDR1 is SEHNR and CDR2 FQNEAQ (reference sequence). Deletions cut 0 bases from V and 5 bases from J, with 9 bases between. The CDR3 spans 14 residues.

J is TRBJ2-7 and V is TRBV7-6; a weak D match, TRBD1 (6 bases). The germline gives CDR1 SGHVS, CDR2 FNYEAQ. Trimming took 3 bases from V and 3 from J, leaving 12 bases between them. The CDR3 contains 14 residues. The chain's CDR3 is CASSFSDSNYEQYF. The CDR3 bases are TGTGCCAGCAGCTTCTCGGACAGCAACTACGAGCAGTACTTC.

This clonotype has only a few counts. CDR3 DNA: TGCAGTGGCGCTGGCAGCGGGAGGGCCTATACCGGGGAGCTGTTTTTT. It translates to CSGAGSGRAYTGELFF. The gene calls are TRBV20-1 and TRBJ2-2; 10 bases are shared with TRBD2. Per germline, CDR1 DFQATT and CDR2 SNEGSKA (reference sequence). J was trimmed by 5 bases and V by 7 bases; bases with no gene match: 13. The CDR3 has 16 amino acids.